The 6 T cell receptor beta chains reported below all come from one sample, sequenced in a study of cytomegalovirus exposure and HLA in healthy donors. The PCR was carried out with 60 Vbeta primers and 13 Jbeta primers. Produced via immunoSEQ multiplex PCR; TCRdb's table is partial and in-frame only. The data hold fewer than 150,000 clones, with about 82% observed a single time. Sequencing used PBMCs. The receptors were gathered from a man aged 30 to 45 in good health and CMV-seronegative.

Only a few counts were recorded for this clone. The CDR3 DNA follows: TGCGCCAGCAGCCAAGATGAAGGCGGGGCGGGGAATTACTACAATGAGCAGTTCTTC. This translates into CASSQDEGGAGNYYNEQFF. The chain has TRBV4-1 and TRBJ2-1, with D perhaps matching TRBD2 (6 bases). With 0 bases removed from V and 3 bases from J, the gap between germline ends came to 21 bases. This CDR3 contains 19 residues. The germline V gene has CDR1 MGHRA and CDR2 YSYEKL.

The table lists this clone with a count of one. This sequence joins TRBV5-4 and TRBJ2-7; the D is unclear. The CDR3 has 16 residues. Germline loops: CDR1 SGHNT, CDR2 YYREEE (reference sequence). V was pared by 4 bases and J by 0 bases, with 17 bases between. CDR3 in amino acids: CASSPSSRQRSYEQYF. CDR3 sequence (DNA): TGTGCCAGCAGCCCATCGTCGCGGCAGCGCTCCTACGAGCAGTACTTC.

The J gene is TRBJ1-2, the V gene TRBV4-1, with a tentative D call TRBD1 (6 bases). The CDR3 has 15 amino acids. V lost 1 base and J lost 8, with 17 bases in between. The germline gives CDR1 MGHRA, CDR2 YSYEKL. The DNA for the CDR3 is TGCGCCAGCAGCCAAGTAGGGGTTCGGGGGGGCGGCTACACCTTC. This sequence encodes CASSQVGVRGGGYTF.

This chain connects TRBV12-5 to TRBJ2-7; D is ambiguous. The CDR3 extends over 11 amino acids. Trimming stripped 0 bases from V and 6 bases from J, with 3 bases between. From germline, CDR1 is LGHNT and CDR2 FRNRAP. The DNA for the CDR3 is TGTGCTAGTGGTTTGGTCTTCGAGCAGTACTTC. It yields the protein CASGLVFEQYF.

V is TRBV25-1 and J is TRBJ2-5; D possibly corresponds to TRBD2 (5 bases). The V gene lost 4 bases and the J gene lost 5 bases, with 8 bases spanning the gap. The CDR3 is 12 residues long. Germline loops: CDR1 MGHDK, CDR2 SYGVNS. CDR3 region: CASSVLAETQYF. CDR3 bases: TGTGCCAGCAGTGTTCTAGCCGAGACCCAGTACTTC.

The chain uses TRBV28 and TRBJ2-1, with 7 bases matching TRBD2. V trimming: 4 bases; J trimming: 0 bases; junction bases outside the gene matches: 9. CDR3 length equals 17 residues. Germline CDR1 reads MDHEN; CDR2 reads SYDVKM. CDR3 protein: CASSYSGGTTSYNEQFF. CDR3 sequence (DNA): TGTGCCAGCAGTTACTCGGGGGGTACAACCTCCTACAATGAGCAGTTCTTC.